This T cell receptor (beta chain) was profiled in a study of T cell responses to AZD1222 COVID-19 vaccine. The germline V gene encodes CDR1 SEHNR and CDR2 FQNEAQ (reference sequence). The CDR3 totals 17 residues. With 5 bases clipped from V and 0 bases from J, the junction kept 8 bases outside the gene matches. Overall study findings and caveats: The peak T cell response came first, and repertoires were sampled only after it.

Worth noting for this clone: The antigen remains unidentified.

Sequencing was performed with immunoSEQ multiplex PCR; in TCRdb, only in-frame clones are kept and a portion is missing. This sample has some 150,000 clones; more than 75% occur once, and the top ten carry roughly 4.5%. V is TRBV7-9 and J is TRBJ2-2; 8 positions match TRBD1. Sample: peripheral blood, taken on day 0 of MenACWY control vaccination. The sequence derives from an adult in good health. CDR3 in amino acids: CASSPGPGQANTGELFF. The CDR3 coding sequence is TGTGCCAGCAGCCCAGGCCCGGGACAGGCGAACACCGGGGAGCTGTTTTTT.